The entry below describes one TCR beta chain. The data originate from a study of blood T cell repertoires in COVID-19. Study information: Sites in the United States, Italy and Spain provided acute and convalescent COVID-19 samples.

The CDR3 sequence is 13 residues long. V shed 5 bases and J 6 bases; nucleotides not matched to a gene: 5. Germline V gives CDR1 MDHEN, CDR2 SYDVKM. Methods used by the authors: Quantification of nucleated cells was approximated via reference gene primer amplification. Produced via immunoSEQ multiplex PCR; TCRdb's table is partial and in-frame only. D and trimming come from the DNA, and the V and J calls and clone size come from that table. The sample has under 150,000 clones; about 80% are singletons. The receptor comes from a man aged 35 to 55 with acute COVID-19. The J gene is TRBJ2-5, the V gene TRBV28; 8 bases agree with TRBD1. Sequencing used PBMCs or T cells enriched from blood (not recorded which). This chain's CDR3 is CASSRGQGQTQYF. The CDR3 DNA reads TGTGCCAGCAGTCGTGGACAGGGACAGACCCAGTACTTC.